A selection of T cell receptor beta chains follows, all from one sample in a study of OX40 agonist ivuxolimab in advanced cancers. Only in-frame clones appear in the TCRdb table, and some are missing; sequencing was by immunoSEQ multiplex PCR. The sample holds approximately 60,000 clones, just under 85% seen once. This sample comprised CD4+ or CD8+ T cells sorted from blood, obtained in a trial of the OX40 agonist ivuxolimab. The source is an adult with an advanced solid tumor such as melanoma, head and neck, liver or kidney cancer. Each CDR3 is given without its conserved first and last residue.

V gene: TRBV9; CDR3 protein: ASSFQGLPNTEAF
V gene: TRBV7-9; CDR3 protein: ASSPNNSPLH
V gene: TRBV18; CDR3 protein: ASSPRQGDGYT
V gene: TRBV5-4; CDR3 protein: ASSANRGGTEAF
V gene: TRBV7-3; CDR3 protein: ASSSGYTGELF
V gene: TRBV27; CDR3 protein: ASSLGPGQVYTEAF
V gene: TRBV6-1; CDR3 protein: ASSERSGRGYT
V gene: TRBV7-2; CDR3 protein: ASSRRGFNSPLH
V gene: TRBV5-1; CDR3 protein: ASSPQGTYEQY
V gene: TRBV2; CDR3 protein: ASRTGPEVYGYT
V gene: TRBV6-5; CDR3 protein: ASSSRGGAF
V gene: TRBV11-2; CDR3 protein: ASSLWTFSNEQY
V gene: TRBV9; CDR3 protein: ASSETPTGVHEQY
V gene: TRBV21-1; CDR3 protein: ASSKEGHSNQPQH
V gene: TRBV18; CDR3 protein: ASSRDRMNQPQH
V gene: TRBV5-1; CDR3 protein: ASSWQPGRSYSYEQY
V gene: TRBV7-9; CDR3 protein: AASSSYNSPLH
V gene: TRBV6-1; CDR3 protein: ASNPGQGNQPQH
V gene: TRBV29-1; CDR3 protein: SVPTSGGAWEQF
V gene: TRBV6-1; CDR3 protein: ASSERDNTEAF
V gene: TRBV6-1; CDR3 protein: ASSTTGGEQY
V gene: TRBV9; CDR3 protein: ASSVEATADTQY
V gene: TRBV6-6; CDR3 protein: ASSYSARADTEAF
V gene: TRBV19; CDR3 protein: ASSPASPPTTGELF
V gene: TRBV2; CDR3 protein: ASRGTIPPDTQY
V gene: TRBV30; CDR3 protein: AWDIFSGNTIY
V gene: TRBV5-1; CDR3 protein: ASSVLPGHTYEQY
V gene: TRBV7-2; CDR3 protein: ASSVSDRDRGRVDYEQY
V gene: TRBV19; CDR3 protein: ASTLTGGTEAF
V gene: TRBV19; CDR3 protein: ASSPGQGVPEAF
V gene: TRBV10-3; CDR3 protein: AISEYPDDTSTDTQY
V gene: TRBV11-2; CDR3 protein: ASSFDSSYNEQF
V gene: TRBV30; CDR3 protein: AWSKGASGYNEQF
V gene: TRBV4-3; CDR3 protein: ASSQDWLPAAGGTQY
V gene: TRBV7-9; CDR3 protein: ASSPQGPGELF
V gene: TRBV27; CDR3 protein: ASSPTYNQPQH
V gene: TRBV19; CDR3 protein: ASTQSDRVNTGELF
V gene: TRBV5-4; CDR3 protein: ASSLMAGAAYEQY
V gene: TRBV6-5; CDR3 protein: ASSSNNNQETQY
V gene: TRBV9; CDR3 protein: ASSPLMMNTEAF
V gene: TRBV19; CDR3 protein: ASSIHRGRETQY
V gene: TRBV18; CDR3 protein: ASSPAGRNTEAF
V gene: TRBV19; CDR3 protein: ASSKSGRANEQF
V gene: TRBV4-3; CDR3 protein: ASSQDIVNSPLH
V gene: TRBV7-6; CDR3 protein: ASSLSESAAQH
V gene: TRBV4-1; CDR3 protein: ASSQGRAHGLNSPLH
V gene: TRBV6-4; CDR3 protein: ASSPGGPSGANVLT
V gene: TRBV11-2; CDR3 protein: ASALMGQQNTEAF
V gene: TRBV4-1; CDR3 protein: ASSHPDRGNQPQH
V gene: TRBV23-1; CDR3 protein: ASSQGTSGSSYNEQF
V gene: TRBV5-1; CDR3 protein: ASSRPGPQETQY
V gene: TRBV21-1; CDR3 protein: ASPGGGPRAKNIQY
V gene: TRBV5-4; CDR3 protein: ASSNWDQRGGYT
V gene: TRBV5-1; CDR3 protein: ASSLGGALNTEAF
V gene: TRBV7-2; CDR3 protein: ASSLARSSYNEQF